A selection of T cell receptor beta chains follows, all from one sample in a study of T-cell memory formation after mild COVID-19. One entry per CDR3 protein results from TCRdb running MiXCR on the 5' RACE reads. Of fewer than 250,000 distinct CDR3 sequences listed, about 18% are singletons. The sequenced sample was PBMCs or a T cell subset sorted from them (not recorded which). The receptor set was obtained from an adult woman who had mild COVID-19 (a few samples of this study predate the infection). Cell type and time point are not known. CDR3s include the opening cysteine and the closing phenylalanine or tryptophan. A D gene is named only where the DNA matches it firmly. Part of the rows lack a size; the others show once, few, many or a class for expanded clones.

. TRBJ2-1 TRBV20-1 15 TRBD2 TGCAGTTCCGCGCCGGGACTAGCAGACTACAATGAGCAGTTCTTC CSSAPGLADYNEQFF
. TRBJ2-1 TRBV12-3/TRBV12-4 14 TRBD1 TGTGCCAGCACCGGGACAGGGTACATCAATGAGCAGTTCTTC CASTGTGYINEQFF
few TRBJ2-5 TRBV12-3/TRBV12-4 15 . TGTGCCAGCAGTTCTGCTGCGGGCCCCACGACCGCCCAGTACTTC CASSSAAGPTTAQYF
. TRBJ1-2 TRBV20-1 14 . TGCAGTGCTACGCGGGCAGGTCCGAGAGATGGCTACACCTTC CSATRAGPRDGYTF
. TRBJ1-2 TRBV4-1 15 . TGCGCCAGCAGCCAAGAGGAACAGGTTGCCTATGGCTACACCTTC CASSQEEQVAYGYTF
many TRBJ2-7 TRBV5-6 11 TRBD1 TGTGCCAGCAGCGTGACAGGGGAGCAGTACTTC CASSVTGEQYF
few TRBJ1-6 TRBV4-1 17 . TGCGCCAGCAGCCAAGATTTGAAGGACTGGGGTCCTTCACCCCTCCACTTT CASSQDLKDWGPSPLHF
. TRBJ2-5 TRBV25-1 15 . TGTGCCAGCAGTGACCCAGGAAGCCGCCTTAAGACCCAGTACTTC CASSDPGSRLKTQYF
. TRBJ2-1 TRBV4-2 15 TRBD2 TGTGCCAGCAGCCATGGGACTAGCCCCGACAATGAGCAGTTCTTC CASSHGTSPDNEQFF
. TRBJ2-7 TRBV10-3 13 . TGTGCCATCAGTGTCCCTGGTGGGTTCGAGCAGTACTTC CAISVPGGFEQYF
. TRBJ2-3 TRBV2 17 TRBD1 TGTGCCAGCAGGGACAGGGATCGGTTGATAGTTCAGGATACGCAGTATTTT CASRDRDRLIVQDTQYF
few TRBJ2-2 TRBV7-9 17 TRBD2 TGTGCCAGCAGCCCACCCCCGGGACTAAAGAACACCGGGGAGCTGTTTTTT CASSPPPGLKNTGELFF
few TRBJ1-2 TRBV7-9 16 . TGTGCCAGCAGCTTAGGCTGGGTTGACAGTTCCTATGGCTACACCTTC CASSLGWVDSSYGYTF
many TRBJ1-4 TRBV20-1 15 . TGCAGTGCTACAGGGAATGGAAGGGCTAATGAAAAACTGTTTTTT CSATGNGRANEKLFF
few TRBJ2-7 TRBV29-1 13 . TGCAGCGTCCGAGAGAGAGGGCCGGGGGAGCAGTACTTC CSVRERGPGEQYF
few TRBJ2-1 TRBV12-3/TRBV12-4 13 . TGTGCCAGCAGCCCCCCTGGGGGCAATGAGCAGTTCTTC CASSPPGGNEQFF
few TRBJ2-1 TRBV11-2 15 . TGTGCCAGCAGCTTAGTTTGGTCTAGTCAATCCGAGCAGTTCTTC CASSLVWSSQSEQFF
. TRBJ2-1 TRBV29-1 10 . TGCAGCGTAGGAGATCCTGAGCAGTTCTTC CSVGDPEQFF
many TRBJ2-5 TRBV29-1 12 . TGCAGCGTTGCCCCCAAAGGAGAGACCCAGTACTTC CSVAPKGETQYF
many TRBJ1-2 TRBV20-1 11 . TGCAGTGCTAGGGGAGGGGATGGCTACACCTTC CSARGGDGYTF
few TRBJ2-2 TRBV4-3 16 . TGCGCCAGCAGCCAAGAAAGGCAGAGGCGGACCGGGGAGCTGTTTTTT CASSQERQRRTGELFF
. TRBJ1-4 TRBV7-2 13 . TGTGCCAGCAGCCGCCCACAGAATGAAAAACTGTTTTTT CASSRPQNEKLFF
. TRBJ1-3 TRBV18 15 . TGTGCCAGCTCACCGGCTCCTCCTCCCCGAAACACCATATATTTT CASSPAPPPRNTIYF
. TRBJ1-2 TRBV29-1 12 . TGCAGCGTTGGGGGGGTTAACTATGGCTACACCTTC CSVGGVNYGYTF
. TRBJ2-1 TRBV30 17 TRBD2 TGTGCCTGGAGTGTAAAAGGACTAGCGGACCTTAGGAGGGAGCAGTTCTTC CAWSVKGLADLRREQFF
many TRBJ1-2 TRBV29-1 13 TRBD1 TGCAGCGTTTTGAAGGGGGCGTCTTTAGGCTACACCTTC CSVLKGASLGYTF
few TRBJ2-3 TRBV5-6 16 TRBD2 TGTGCCAGCAGCTTGGTTGGCGGGGGGGCGACAGATACGCAGTATTTT CASSLVGGGATDTQYF
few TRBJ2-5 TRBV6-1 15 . TGTGCCAGCACTCAGGTTGGGGGAGGAGCGGAGACCCAGTACTTC CASTQVGGGAETQYF
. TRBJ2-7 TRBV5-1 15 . TGCGCCAGCAGCTTGGTCAGGGTTGGAGACTACGAGCAGTACTTC CASSLVRVGDYEQYF
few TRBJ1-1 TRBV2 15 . TGTGCCAGCAGTGTCCCTGCGACAGTGAACACTGAAGCTTTCTTT CASSVPATVNTEAFF
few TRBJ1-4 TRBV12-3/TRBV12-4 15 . TGTGCCAGCAGTTTACTGGGGGTAGCTAATGAAAAACTGTTTTTT CASSLLGVANEKLFF
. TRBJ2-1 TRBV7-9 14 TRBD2 TGTGCCAGCACCTTGACTAGCGGGGGCAATGAGCAGTTCTTC CASTLTSGGNEQFF
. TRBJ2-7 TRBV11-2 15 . TGTGCCAGCAGCCTCCGACAGGCCAGCTCCTACGAGCAGTACTTC CASSLRQASSYEQYF
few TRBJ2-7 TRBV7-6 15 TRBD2 TGTGCCAGCAGCTTGCTAGCGGGAGGGCCCCACGAGCAGTACTTC CASSLLAGGPHEQYF
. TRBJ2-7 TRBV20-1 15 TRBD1 TGCAGTGCTGAAGACAGGGGACTCAGCTCCTACGAGCAGTACTTC CSAEDRGLSSYEQYF
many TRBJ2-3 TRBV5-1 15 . TGCGCCAGCAGCTTGGGGGCAGGTCGCACAGATACGCAGTATTTT CASSLGAGRTDTQYF
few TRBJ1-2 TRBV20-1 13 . TGCAGTGCTAGAGTTGGAGGGCACTATGGCTACACCTTC CSARVGGHYGYTF
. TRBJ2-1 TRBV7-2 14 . TGTGCCAGCAGCGGGGACAGCGGGTACAATGAGCAGTTCTTC CASSGDSGYNEQFF
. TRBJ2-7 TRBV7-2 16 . TGTGCCAGCAGCTTAGGTCTGGGCGGGAAATCCTACGAGCAGTACTTC CASSLGLGGKSYEQYF
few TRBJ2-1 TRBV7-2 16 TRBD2 TGTGCCAGCAGCCACTCGGTAATAGCGGGCTACAATGAGCAGTTCTTC CASSHSVIAGYNEQFF